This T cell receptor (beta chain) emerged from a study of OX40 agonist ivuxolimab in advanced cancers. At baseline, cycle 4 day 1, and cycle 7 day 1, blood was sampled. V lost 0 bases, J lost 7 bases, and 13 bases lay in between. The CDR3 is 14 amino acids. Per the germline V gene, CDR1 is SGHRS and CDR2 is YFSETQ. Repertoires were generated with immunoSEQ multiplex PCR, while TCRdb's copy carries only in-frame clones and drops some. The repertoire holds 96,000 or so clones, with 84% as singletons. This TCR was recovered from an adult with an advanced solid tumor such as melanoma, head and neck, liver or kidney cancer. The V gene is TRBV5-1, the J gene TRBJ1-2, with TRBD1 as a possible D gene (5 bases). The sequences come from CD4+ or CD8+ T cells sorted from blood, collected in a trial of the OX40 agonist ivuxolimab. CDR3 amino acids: CASSLDGDWGGYTF. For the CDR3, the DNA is TGCGCCAGCAGCTTGGATGGGGACTGGGGTGGCTACACCTTC.